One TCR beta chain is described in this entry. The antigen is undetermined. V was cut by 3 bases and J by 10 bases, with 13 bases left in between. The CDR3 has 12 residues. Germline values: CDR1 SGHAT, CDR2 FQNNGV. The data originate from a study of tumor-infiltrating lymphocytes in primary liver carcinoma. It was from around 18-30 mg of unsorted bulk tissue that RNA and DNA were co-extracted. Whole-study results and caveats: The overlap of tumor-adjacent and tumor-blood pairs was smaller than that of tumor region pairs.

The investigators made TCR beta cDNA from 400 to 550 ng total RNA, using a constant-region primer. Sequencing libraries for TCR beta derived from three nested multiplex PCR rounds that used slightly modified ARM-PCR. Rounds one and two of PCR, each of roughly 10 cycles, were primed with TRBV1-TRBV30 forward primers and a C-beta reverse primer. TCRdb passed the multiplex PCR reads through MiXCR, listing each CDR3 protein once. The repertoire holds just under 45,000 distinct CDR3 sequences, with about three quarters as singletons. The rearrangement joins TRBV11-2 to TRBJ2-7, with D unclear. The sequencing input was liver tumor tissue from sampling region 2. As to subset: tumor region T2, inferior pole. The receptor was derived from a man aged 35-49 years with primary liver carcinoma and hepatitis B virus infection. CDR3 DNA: TGTGCCAGCAGCTTGTCCGGCTTCAGACAGTACTTC. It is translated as CASSLSGFRQYF.